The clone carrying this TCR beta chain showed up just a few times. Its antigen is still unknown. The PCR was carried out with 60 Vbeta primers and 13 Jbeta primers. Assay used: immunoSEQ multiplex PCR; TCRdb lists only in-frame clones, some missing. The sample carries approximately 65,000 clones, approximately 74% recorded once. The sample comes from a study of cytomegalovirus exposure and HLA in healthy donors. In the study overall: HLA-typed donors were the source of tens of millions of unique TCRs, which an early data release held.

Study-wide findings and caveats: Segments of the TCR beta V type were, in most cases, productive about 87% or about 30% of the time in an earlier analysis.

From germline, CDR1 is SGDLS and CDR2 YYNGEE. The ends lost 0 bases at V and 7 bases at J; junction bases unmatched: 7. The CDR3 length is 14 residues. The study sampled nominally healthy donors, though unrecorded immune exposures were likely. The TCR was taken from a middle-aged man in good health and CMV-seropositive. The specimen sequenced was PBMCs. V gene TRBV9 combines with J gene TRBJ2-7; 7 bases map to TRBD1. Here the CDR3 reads CASSVGTGFGEQYF. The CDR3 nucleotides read TGTGCCAGCAGCGTAGGGACAGGCTTCGGGGAGCAGTACTTC.